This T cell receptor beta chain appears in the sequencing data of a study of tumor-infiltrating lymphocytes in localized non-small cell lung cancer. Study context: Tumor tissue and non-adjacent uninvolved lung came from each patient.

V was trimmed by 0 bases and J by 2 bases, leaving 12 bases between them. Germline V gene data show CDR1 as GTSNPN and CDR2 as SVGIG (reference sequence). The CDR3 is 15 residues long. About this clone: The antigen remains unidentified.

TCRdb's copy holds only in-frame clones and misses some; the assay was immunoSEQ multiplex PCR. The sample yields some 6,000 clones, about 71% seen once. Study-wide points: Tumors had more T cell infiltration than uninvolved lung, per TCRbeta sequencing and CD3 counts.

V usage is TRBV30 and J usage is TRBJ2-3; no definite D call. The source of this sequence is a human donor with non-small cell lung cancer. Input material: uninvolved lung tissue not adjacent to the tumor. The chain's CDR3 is CAWSVGSTTTDTQYF. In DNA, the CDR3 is TGTGCCTGGAGTGTTGGGTCGACAACCACAGATACGCAGTATTTT.